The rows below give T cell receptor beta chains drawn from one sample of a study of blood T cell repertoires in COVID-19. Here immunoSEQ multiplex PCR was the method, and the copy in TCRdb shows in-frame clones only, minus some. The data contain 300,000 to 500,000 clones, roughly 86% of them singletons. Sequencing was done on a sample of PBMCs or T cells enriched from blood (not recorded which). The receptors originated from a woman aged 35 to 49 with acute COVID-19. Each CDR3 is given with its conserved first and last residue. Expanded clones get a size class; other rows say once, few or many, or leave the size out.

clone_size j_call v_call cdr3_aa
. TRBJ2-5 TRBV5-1 CASKEGAQAQETQYF
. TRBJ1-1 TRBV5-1 CASRLDSSNTEAFF
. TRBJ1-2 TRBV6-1 CASSEGDPGPYGYTF
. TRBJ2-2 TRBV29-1 CSGIGSGVNTGELFF
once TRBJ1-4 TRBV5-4 CASSLEGATNEKLFF
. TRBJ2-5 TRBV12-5 CASGLGNRGPETQYF
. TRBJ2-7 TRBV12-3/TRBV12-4 CASSIGGTYEQYF
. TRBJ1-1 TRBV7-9 CASRLDRGLAEAFF
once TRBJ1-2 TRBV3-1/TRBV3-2 CASSQQDRIYGYTF
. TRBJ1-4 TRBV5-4 CASSLSGGWNEKLFF
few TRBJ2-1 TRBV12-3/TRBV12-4 CASSLVEREQFF
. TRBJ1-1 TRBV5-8 CASRSRQGAVGLNTEAFF
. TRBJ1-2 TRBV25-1 CASQGGGYGYTF
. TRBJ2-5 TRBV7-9 CASSIVGGLETQYF
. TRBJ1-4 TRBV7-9 CASSGTGEVNEKLFF
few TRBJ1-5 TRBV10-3 CAVGRTGNFGQPQHF
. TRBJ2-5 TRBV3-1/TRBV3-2 CASSQEALRGLGTQYF
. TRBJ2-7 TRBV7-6 CASSFMTSGGGSEQYF
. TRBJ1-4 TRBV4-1 CASSQGTGAEKLFF
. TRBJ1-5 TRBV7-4 CASSLWDYGNQPQHF
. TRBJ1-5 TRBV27 CASSARQDQPQHF
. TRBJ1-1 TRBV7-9 CASSLAAMEAFF
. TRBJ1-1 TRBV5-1 CASSTQANTEAFF
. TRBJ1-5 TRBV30 CAWSVGHYQPQHF
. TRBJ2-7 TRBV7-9 CASSSGGSYEQYF
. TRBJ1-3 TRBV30 CAWTPRGGGNTIYF
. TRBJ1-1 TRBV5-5 CASSFGEHTEAFF
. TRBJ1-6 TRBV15 CATSRGDIYNSPLHF
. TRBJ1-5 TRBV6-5 CASSPRDRDQPQHF
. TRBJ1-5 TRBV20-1 CSASGARSGQPQHF
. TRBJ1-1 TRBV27 CASSFRVNTEAFF
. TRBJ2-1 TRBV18 CASSPGAGNEQFF
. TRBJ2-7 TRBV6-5 CASSYETSGASYEQYF
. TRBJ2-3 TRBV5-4 CASSLGPGTSDTQYF
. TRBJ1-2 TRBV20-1 CSASSGGGYTF
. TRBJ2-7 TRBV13 CASSLRTVSYEQYF
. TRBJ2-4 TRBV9 CASSPTPGVAGGRRDIQYF
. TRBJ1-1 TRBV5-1 CASSLQGISTEAFF
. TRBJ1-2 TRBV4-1 CASSQESGYYGYTF
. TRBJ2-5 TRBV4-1 CASSQEILAGGQQETQYF
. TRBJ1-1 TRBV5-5 CASSLDPRRDFTEAFF
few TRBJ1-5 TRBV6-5 CASSPGDTLNQPQHF
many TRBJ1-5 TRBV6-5 CASSNPAGPHQPQHF
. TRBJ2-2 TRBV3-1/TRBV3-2 CASSQPGQGPEMNTGELFF
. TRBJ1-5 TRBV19 CASSIWEGDSNQPQHF
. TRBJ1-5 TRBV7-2 CASSLRAGNQPQHF
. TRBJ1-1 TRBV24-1 CATSDTGGNTEAFF
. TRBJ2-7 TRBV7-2 CASSLLVLAGKEQYF
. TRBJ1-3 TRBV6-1 CASSENGRQRGNTIYF
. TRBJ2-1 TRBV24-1 CATSGTSGGGNEQFF
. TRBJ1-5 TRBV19 CASRARTGLRQPQHF
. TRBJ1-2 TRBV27 CASSLRGSYGYTF
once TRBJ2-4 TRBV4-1 CASSLLAGADGGAKNIQYF
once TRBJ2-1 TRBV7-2 CASSEPGQGLVF
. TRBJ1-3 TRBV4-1 CASSQVIHRGSTGNTIYF
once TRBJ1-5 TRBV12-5 CASRDGTGDNQPQHF
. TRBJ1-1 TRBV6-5 CASRQGATNTEAFF